The 23 T cell receptor beta chains below come from one sample, sequenced in a study of blood T cell repertoires in COVID-19. Produced via immunoSEQ multiplex PCR; TCRdb's table is partial and in-frame only. The sample lists 270,000 or so clones, roughly nine tenths occurring once. Sequencing input: peripheral blood. Every receptor here comes from a woman under 40 with COVID-19, enrolled during active disease.

The chain is built from TRBV6-5 and TRBJ1-2; tentatively, D is TRBD1 (5 bases). The germline V and J ends were trimmed by 10 bases and 8 bases, with 17 bases remaining between them. Per the germline V gene, CDR1 is MNHEY and CDR2 is SVGAGI. The CDR3 contains 12 residues. The CDR3 is CATFRQMSGYTF. The DNA for the CDR3 is TGTGCCACCTTCCGACAGATGAGCGGCTACACCTTC.

This chain uses TRBV2 with TRBJ2-5, with 12 bases lining up with TRBD2. J was trimmed by 0 bases and V by 4 bases; bases with no gene match: 0. Germline V CDR1 and CDR2: SNHLY, FYNNEI. The CDR3 has 15 amino acids. CDR3 sequence: CASSGTSGDQETQYF. The CDR3 nucleotides read TGTGCCAGCAGTGGGACTAGCGGGGACCAAGAGACCCAGTACTTC.

The chain links TRBV14 to TRBJ1-3, with 7 bases fitting TRBD1. This CDR3 region has 23 residues. Trimming at V came to 1 base and at J to 1 base, leaving 25 bases not matched to a gene. In germline, CDR1 is SGHDN, CDR2 FVKESK. The CDR3 here is CASSQAPNLKPDRTWRSGNTIYF. In DNA, the CDR3 is TGTGCCAGCAGCCAAGCTCCGAACTTGAAGCCGGACAGGACCTGGAGGTCTGGAAACACCATATATTTT. Based on the CDR3 plus reference TRBV14 and TRBJ1-3, the full variable domain is EAGVTQFPSHSVIEKGQTVTLRCDPISGHDNLYWYRRVMGKEIKFLLHFVKESKQDESGMPNNRFLAERTGGTYSTLKVQPAELEDSGVYFCASSQAPNLKPDRTWRSGNTIYFGEGSWLTVV.

This chain links TRBV5-4 with TRBJ1-2, with D perhaps matching TRBD1 (6 bases). CDR3 length: 13 amino acids. CDR1 is SGHNT and CDR2 is YYREEE in the germline V gene (reference sequence). The V end lost 2 bases, the J end lost 4 bases, and 9 bases lay between the germline ends. This chain's CDR3 is CASSLPTGYGYTF. The CDR3 nucleotides read TGTGCCAGCAGCTTACCGACAGGCTATGGCTACACCTTC.

The V gene is TRBV12-3 or TRBV12-4, the J gene TRBJ1-2, with unresolved D. Deletions cut 5 bases from V and 6 bases from J, with 13 bases between. This CDR3 has 13 residues. As DNA, the CDR3 is TGTGCCAGCAGTAGAGACTCGTTAAATGGCTACACCTTC. This codes for CASSRDSLNGYTF.

This clone has only one observation. The chain recombines TRBV19 with TRBJ1-4, with 9 bases identical to TRBD1. CDR1 is LNHDA, CDR2 SQIVND, per germline (reference sequence). J lost 8 bases, V lost 9 bases, and 13 bases had no gene match. This CDR3 comprises 15 residues. CDR3 sequence: CASKYRGPGGEKLFF. The CDR3 DNA sequence: TGTGCCAGCAAATACAGGGGGCCTGGCGGAGAAAAACTGTTTTTT.

CDR3: CASSFYRDPSAYEQYF. CDR3 in DNA: TGCGCCAGCAGCTTCTACAGGGACCCCTCGGCCTACGAGCAGTACTTC. The V call is TRBV5-1, the J call TRBJ2-7; maybe TRBD1 (6 bases). This CDR3 contains 16 residues. Germline V gene sequence: CDR1 SGHRS, CDR2 YFSETQ. V lost 2 bases, J lost 2 bases, and 17 bases lay in between.

This clone has only one observation. The chain uses TRBV4-1 and TRBJ1-5; tentatively, D is TRBD1 (5 bases). V was trimmed by 4 bases and J by 0 bases, leaving 25 bases between them. This CDR3 is built from 20 residues. Germline V gene sequence: CDR1 MGHRA, CDR2 YSYEKL. The CDR3 loop is CASSLGTTWQGPYSNQPQHF. The CDR3 region has the DNA TGCGCCAGCAGCCTCGGTACGACCTGGCAGGGTCCCTATAGCAATCAGCCCCAGCATTTT.

This rearrangement joins TRBV3-1 (or the pseudogene TRBV3-2) to TRBJ1-2; D is uncertain. The CDR3 has 13 residues. Trimming cost V 3 bases and J 8 bases, with 13 bases left between them. Germline-derived CDR1 and CDR2 are LGHDT and YNNKEL (reference sequence). Here the CDR3 reads CASSHNGAEGYTF. CDR3 DNA: TGTGCCAGCAGCCACAACGGCGCGGAGGGCTACACCTTC.

V usage is TRBV28 and J usage is TRBJ2-7; D is unclear. There are 12 residues in the CDR3. Trimming pared 2 bases from V and 2 bases from J, leaving 4 bases between. Germline lookup yields CDR1 MDHEN and CDR2 SYDVKM. For the CDR3, the DNA is TGTGCCAGCAGTTTACCTCCCTACGAGCAGTACTTC. Translating gives CASSLPPYEQYF. Looking up the rest from reference TRBV28 and TRBJ2-7 gives the full variable domain: DVKVTQSSRYLVKRTGEKVFLECVQDMDHENMFWYRQDPGLGLRLIYFSYDVKMKEKGDIPEGYSVSREKKERFSLILESASTNQTSMYLCASSLPPYEQYFGPGTRLTVT.

This clone has just one count. The chain uses TRBV19 and TRBJ1-2; D is perhaps TRBD1 (5 bases). Between the trimmed V and J ends, which lost 0 bases and 6 bases, there was a span of 14 bases. The CDR3 spans 15 residues. The germline V gene has CDR1 LNHDA and CDR2 SQIVND (reference sequence). This chain's CDR3 is CASSIEQGRENGYTF. CDR3 DNA sequence: TGTGCCAGTAGTATAGAGCAGGGAAGGGAAAATGGCTACACCTTC. The full variable domain, rest sourced from reference TRBV19 and TRBJ1-2, is DGGITQSPKYLFRKEGQNVTLSCEQNLNHDAMYWYRQDPGQGLRLIYYSQIVNDFQKGDIAEGYSVSREKKESFPLTVTSAQKNPTAFYLCASSIEQGRENGYTFGSGTRLTVV.

The rearrangement joins TRBV7-9 to TRBJ2-5, with unresolved D. Looked up from germline, CDR1 is SEHNR and CDR2 is FQNEAQ (reference sequence). This CDR3 region has 14 residues. V was shortened by 4 bases and J by 1 base, with 10 bases between the two germline ends. The chain's CDR3 is CASSSLESQETQYF. The CDR3 nucleotides read TGTGCCAGCAGCTCGCTGGAGAGCCAAGAGACCCAGTACTTC. The entire variable domain, with the rest obtained from reference TRBV7-9 and TRBJ2-5, is as follows: DTGVSQNPRHKITKRGQNVTFRCDPISEHNRLYWYRQTLGQGPEFLTYFQNEAQLEKSRLLSDRFSAERPKGSFSTLEIQRTEQGDSAMYLCASSSLESQETQYFGPGTRLLVL.

The V and J genes are TRBV28 and TRBJ2-1; 10 nucleotides align to TRBD2. The CDR3 has 15 amino acids. J was trimmed by 2 bases and V by 4 bases; bases with no gene match: 2. Germline CDR1 reads MDHEN; CDR2 reads SYDVKM. The CDR3 loop reads CASSSLAGAYNEQFF. In DNA form, the CDR3 reads TGTGCCAGCAGTTCTCTAGCGGGGGCCTACAATGAGCAGTTCTTC.

This rearrangement joins TRBV24-1 to TRBJ1-5; a possible D gene is TRBD1 (6 bases). This CDR3 comprises 17 residues. Trimming pared 4 bases from V and 3 bases from J, leaving 18 bases between. The V gene's germline CDR1 is KGHDR and CDR2 SFDVKD. In DNA, the CDR3 is TGTGCCACCAGTGACTTTATCCAGGGGTGGAACAATCAGCCCCAGCATTTT. Encoded protein: CATSDFIQGWNNQPQHF.

The V gene is TRBV6-6, the J gene TRBJ1-4; 8 nucleotides align to TRBD1. V shed 5 bases and J 8 bases; nucleotides not matched to a gene: 10. Per the germline V gene, CDR1 is MNHNY and CDR2 is SVGAGI (reference sequence). The CDR3 loop spans 15 amino acids. The CDR3 DNA reads TGTGCCAGCAGTACCCCCCAGGGGGCACAGGAAAAACTGTTTTTT. It specifies CASSTPQGAQEKLFF.

This clone was seen only once. The genes are TRBV18 and TRBJ2-3, with TRBD2 as a possible D gene (5 bases). The CDR3 covers 20 residues. The V gene lost 1 base and the J gene lost 6 bases, with 29 bases spanning the gap. Per the germline V gene, CDR1 is KGHSH and CDR2 is LQKENI. Written as DNA, the CDR3 is TGTGCCAGCTCACCACGGTCGATTCCCGGAGGTTCTGGCAATCTGGATACGCAGTATTTT. This sequence encodes CASSPRSIPGGSGNLDTQYF.

The CDR3 here is CASSFGRGRAEQYF. CDR3 bases: TGTGCCAGCAGTTTCGGTAGGGGGCGGGCCGAGCAGTACTTC. V gene TRBV27 combines with J gene TRBJ2-7, with 7 bases lining up with TRBD1. From germline, CDR1 is MNHEY and CDR2 SMNVEV (reference sequence). The CDR3 has 14 amino acids. Trimming cost V 3 bases and J 6 bases; bases outside gene matches: 8.

The chain has TRBV6-5 and TRBJ2-3; 10 bases match TRBD1. The CDR3 consists of 15 residues. CDR1 and CDR2 (germline): MNHEY, SVGAGI. J lost 5 bases, V lost 2 bases, and 4 bases had no gene match. The CDR3 nucleotides read TGTGCCAGCAGTTACGATGGACAGGGGGTAGATACGCAGTATTTT. Protein: CASSYDGQGVDTQYF.

The chain is built from TRBV19 and TRBJ1-1; TRBD1 matches 9 bases. Germline V gene data show CDR1 as LNHDA and CDR2 as SQIVND (reference sequence). The CDR3 extends over 17 amino acids. The V segment lost 8 bases and the J segment 5 bases; nucleotides outside the gene matches: 18. As DNA, the CDR3 is TGTGCCAGTTCGTGGGACAGGGTGTTTTTAAGGGCTACTGAAGCTTTCTTT. It is translated as CASSWDRVFLRATEAFF.

The V and J genes are TRBV19 and TRBJ1-2; the D gene is possibly TRBD1 (6 bases). The V gene's germline CDR1 is LNHDA and CDR2 SQIVND (reference sequence). V lost 10 bases and J 5 bases, leaving 26 bases between the germline ends. The CDR3 has 16 residues. For the CDR3, the DNA is TGTGCCACTCGACCGGGACAACCCCGAATTTCATATGGCTACACCTTC. Protein product: CATRPGQPRISYGYTF.

The chain uses TRBV18 and TRBJ1-2; 7 nucleotides align to TRBD1. V was clipped by 2 bases and J by 1 base; unmatched bases: 4. Germline lookup yields CDR1 KGHSH and CDR2 LQKENI. This CDR3 comprises 15 residues. CDR3: CASSPMTGHNYGYTF. The CDR3 region has the DNA TGTGCCAGCTCACCAATGACAGGGCATAACTATGGCTACACCTTC.

This clone was found once. The chain employs TRBV4-1 and TRBJ2-3; D might be TRBD1 (5 bases). The CDR3 has 15 amino acids. Germline V gene lookup returns CDR1 MGHRA and CDR2 YSYEKL. V was shortened by 1 base and J by 2 bases, with 10 bases between the two germline ends. Here the CDR3 reads CASSQVQGITDTQYF. DNA for the CDR3: TGCGCCAGCAGCCAAGTCCAGGGTATCACAGATACGCAGTATTTT.

CDR3 coding DNA: TGTGCCAGCAGCCTCTGGGGACTAGCGGGAAACAATGAGCAGTTCTTC. This codes for CASSLWGLAGNNEQFF. V gene TRBV7-6 combines with J gene TRBJ2-1, with 13 bases that match TRBD2. Germline V CDR1 and CDR2: SGHVS, FNYEAQ. V lost 5 bases, J lost 5 bases, and 6 bases stayed unmatched. The CDR3 loop spans 16 amino acids.